This T cell receptor beta chain was identified during a study of blood T cell repertoires in COVID-19 (dated by TCRdb to the early 2020s). For context, the study as a whole: The collaborator samples originated in the United States, Italy and Spain and spanned the acute and convalescent phases of COVID-19. The prospective study material was composed of cDNA or gDNA derived from T cells, B-cell-depleted T cells, or PBMCs. The repertoires were released in a freely available public database meant as a resource for research on the immune response to SARS-CoV-2. Deeply sampled blood TCRbeta repertoires from subjects exposed to, actively infected with, or recovered from COVID-19 were included in the dataset. Samples came from the ongoing ImmuneRACE study (first 160 participants) plus 1,254 subjects from 6 global collaborators. The sample metadata nearly always contained a de-identified subject ID, COVID-19 status, age in years and sex. Where available, HLA class I and class II types were taken from metadata supplied by the sample provider and were not determined by assay-based typing.

What the authors observed across the whole study: How much clinical and demographic metadata was included differed by source and by participant, and the metadata was provided uncurated.

Collaborating institutions collected whole blood in K2EDTA tubes following their own protocols. For TCRbeta analysis, collaborator samples were shipped as frozen whole blood, as isolated PBMCs, or as DNA extracted from either sample type. The immunoSEQ Assay, a bias-controlled multiplex PCR, was used to amplify TCRbeta CDR3 regions from genomic DNA. The authors processed their data as follows. The number of nucleated cells in each sample was estimated from the amplification of reference gene primers within the assay. Sequence reads were collapsed and filtered to measure the absolute abundance of every unique TCRbeta CDR3 rearrangement. For each sample, productive Simpson clonality was calculated as the square root of Simpson's diversity index across productive rearrangements. In its TCRdb copy, this immuneACCESS table keeps in-frame sequences only and misses some clones. Where compared with another copy, unresolved V genes explain less than half of these, and the others have no known cause. V, J and clone size derive from that table, while D and trimming were established from the DNA sequence. The table for this sample lists roughly 670,000 clones; more than 80% of them were counted only once. Approximately 0.3% of the sample belongs to the ten largest clones.

A single count supports this clone. Its binding antigen is unknown. No base qualities exist here, and no much larger clone lies one base off it. Relative to germline, V is missing 4 bases and J is missing 3 bases, with 6 bases of the junction outside any gene match. The germline V gene supplies CDR1 MGHRA and CDR2 YSYEKL. The CDR3 runs 16 amino acids, cysteine and phenylalanine included. The kept DNA is CDR3 alone, 48 bases in frame from the first base. In this chain, TRBV4-1 is recombined with TRBJ2-3; TRBD2 agrees with 11 junctional bases. This TCR was sampled from a woman between 18 and 30 years old with acute or convalescent COVID-19. The sequenced sample consisted of peripheral blood. The bases read TGCGCCAGCAGCCTGAGACTAGCGGGGAAAACAGATACGCAGTATTTT. This is translated as CASSLRLAGKTDTQYF.